This entry features one T cell receptor (beta chain) sequence. Its antigen is not identified. RNA transcripts yielded amplified TCR beta CDR3 regions. Using the HTBI primer set, a first-round RT-PCR was run on the TCR CDR3. TCRdb reprocessed the multiplex PCR reads via MiXCR and lists one record per CDR3 protein. The repertoire consists of about 640,000 distinct CDR3 sequences, with just under 45% occurring once and the leading ten covering less than 9%. Germline assignment: CDR1 ENHRY and CDR2 SYGVKD. This CDR3 has 14 amino acids. Trimming removed 6 bases at V and 2 bases at J, with 14 bases between. The data stem from a study of T cells in Graves' hyperthyroidism and ophthalmopathy. Findings and limits, study-wide: Most clonotypes that expanded in the thyroid above 0.001 also showed up in blood. Ophthalmopathy prediction by the model preceded onset by a median about 6 months. The authors' 13 V-J model separated ophthalmopathy from stable hyperthyroidism.

The V call is TRBV10-3, the J call TRBJ2-7; the D call may be TRBD1 or TRBD2 (5 bases each). The sequence came from an adult man with Graves' disease, either hyperthyroidism or ophthalmopathy (not recorded which). Sequenced input: peripheral blood or thyroid tissue (not recorded which). The CDR3 region is CAIRGTATTYEQYF. The CDR3 nucleotides read TGTGCCATCAGAGGGACGGCCACAACCTACGAGCAGTACTTC.